The entry below describes one TCR beta chain. This sample stems from a study of T cells in Graves' hyperthyroidism and ophthalmopathy. RNA transcripts served as the template for amplifying TCR beta CDR3 regions. Researchers ran a first-round RT-PCR on the TCR CDR3 using the HTBI primer set. TCRdb reprocessed the multiplex PCR reads via MiXCR and lists one record per CDR3 protein. The table includes fewer than 800,000 distinct CDR3 sequences, about 17% detected once. Patients aged 18 to 65 had newly diagnosed hyperthyroidism lasting under 2 months. The CDR3 spans 19 residues. The germline CDR1 and CDR2 sequences are SGDLS and YYNGEE. The ends were cut back, 0 bases at V and 0 bases at J, with 19 bases in the middle.

The specimen sequenced was blood. J is TRBJ1-5 and V is TRBV9; D might be TRBD1 (6 bases). The sequence came from a man aged 18 to 29 with Graves' hyperthyroidism. The CDR3: CASSVVGRGRGNSNQPQHF. CDR3 coding DNA: TGTGCCAGCAGCGTAGTTGGGAGGGGGAGGGGTAATAGCAATCAGCCCCAGCATTTT.